A selection of T cell receptor beta chains follows, all from one sample in a study of T cell changes during pregnancy in multiple sclerosis. Here immunoSEQ multiplex PCR was the method, and the copy in TCRdb shows in-frame clones only, minus some. The sample holds about 20,000 clones, 80% to 90% seen once. The sequences come from CD8+ T cells from peripheral blood mononuclear cells, collected after pregnancy. The origin of the receptors is a female donor in good health, enrolled as a control in a pregnancy study. Both conserved end residues are part of each CDR3. Each record gives: J gene, V gene, D gene, clone size, CDR3 length, CDR3 DNA, CDR3 protein. The D gene is left open where the match is weak. Size is omitted from some rows. Given values are once, few, many or a class for expanded clones.

TRBJ2-7	TRBV5-1	TRBD1	NA	15	TGCGCCAGCAGTTACGGACAGGGTAGAGCCTACGAGCAGTACTTC	CASSYGQGRAYEQYF
TRBJ1-2	TRBV29-1	NA	NA	12	TGCAGCGTTCAGGGACAACACTATGGCTACACCTTC	CSVQGQHYGYTF
TRBJ1-1	TRBV27	TRBD1	NA	14	TGTGCCAGCAGTCCGTCAGGGGGCAACACTGAAGCTTTCTTT	CASSPSGGNTEAFF
TRBJ2-7	TRBV28	TRBD2	NA	14	TGTGCCAGCAGTCTACCGGGACTAGCTTACGAGCAGTACTTC	CASSLPGLAYEQYF
TRBJ2-2	TRBV19	TRBD2	NA	18	TGTGCCAGTAGTATAGGACTAGCGGACCTCACGAACACCGGGGAGCTGTTTTTT	CASSIGLADLTNTGELFF
TRBJ1-1	TRBV2	NA	few	15	TGTGCCAGCGACCCTCGGGGGGTCCTCAACACTGAAGCTTTCTTT	CASDPRGVLNTEAFF
TRBJ1-5	TRBV27	TRBD1	NA	16	TGTGCCAGCAGTTTATCCAGGACAGGGAGAAATCAGCCCCAGCATTTT	CASSLSRTGRNQPQHF
TRBJ2-5	TRBV10-2	TRBD2	NA	17	TGCGCCAGCAGTGAGTCGACTAGCGGGGGCCTCCAAGAGACCCAGTACTTC	CASSESTSGGLQETQYF
TRBJ2-1	TRBV27	TRBD2	NA	15	TGTGCCAGCAGTTTGGGGGGGGTCGCCAACAATGAGCAGTTCTTC	CASSLGGVANNEQFF
TRBJ2-7	TRBV7-9	NA	medium-sized	14	TGTGCCAGCAGCCCAGACAGCTCCTCGGCCGAGCAGTACTTC	CASSPDSSSAEQYF
TRBJ2-7	TRBV5-4	NA	NA	14	TGTGCCAGCAGCCACTCGGACGGAGACTACGAGCAGTACTTC	CASSHSDGDYEQYF
TRBJ1-1	TRBV20-1	NA	NA	10	TGCAGTAGAGTGAAGACTGAAGCTTTCTTT	CSRVKTEAFF